This T cell receptor (beta chain) emerged from a study of spatial heterogeneity in lung cancer. Germline V gives CDR1 SGHDT, CDR2 YYEEEE. This CDR3 is built from 15 residues. V lost 1 base to trimming and J lost 0 bases, with 8 bases between them. The time point is: blood at routine non-recurrence follow-up after resection. Unsorted whole RNA from tumor, nontumor lung or frozen PBMC underwent sequencing. This clonotype was counted ten times or more. TCRdb re-analysed the 5' RACE reads in MiXCR, keeping a single row per CDR3 protein. The top ten clones hold approximately 17% of a sample with under 150,000 distinct CDR3 sequences, over 9% of them seen once.

This TCR derives from a male donor with early-stage non-small cell lung cancer. Material: PBMCs, obtained at follow-up. This chain links TRBV5-6 with TRBJ1-5; D might be TRBD1 (5 bases). The CDR3 bases are TGTGCCAGCAGCTTGCAGGGACGTAGCAATCAGCCCCAGCATTTT. Its protein is CASSLQGRSNQPQHF.